The sequence of this TCR beta chain was determined in a study of blood T cell repertoires in COVID-19. Study information: The United States, Italy and Spain were the sources of the acute and convalescent COVID-19 samples. T cells, B-cell-depleted T cells, or PBMCs supplied cDNA or gDNA.

This clone was observed a single time. Authors' data handling: Amplification of reference gene primers provided the estimated nucleated cell counts. Repertoires were generated with immunoSEQ multiplex PCR, while TCRdb's copy carries only in-frame clones and drops some. V and J calls and clone size are as listed in that table; D and trimming were resolved from the DNA. The sample has 53,000 or so clones, approximately 80% seen once. This CDR3 contains 14 residues. V was clipped by 5 bases and J by 7 bases, with 12 bases between them. CDR1 is LGHDT and CDR2 is YNNKEL in the germline V gene (reference sequence).

This rearrangement joins TRBV3-1 (or the pseudogene TRBV3-2) to TRBJ1-6, with a weak D call TRBD1 (6 bases). Specimen: peripheral blood. This sequence was found in a man aged 50-60 years with active or convalescent COVID-19. CDR3 in amino acids: CASSFRQENSPLHF. CDR3 nucleotide sequence: TGTGCCAGCAGCTTTCGACAGGAGAATTCACCCCTCCACTTT.